The 21 T cell receptor beta chains given below trace back to one sample, sequenced in a study of shared T cell receptors in the human thymus. Assay: immunoSEQ multiplex PCR; the TCRdb copy retains only in-frame clones and omits some. Here the sample spans 540,000 or so clones, 75% to 80% being singletons. These data were likewise used in another study, on human thymus T cells.

The sequencing sample was made of thymocytes. These receptors all come from a boy younger than two with a congenital heart defect.

J is TRBJ2-7 and V is TRBV4-3; a weak D match, TRBD1 (6 bases). The CDR3 runs 17 residues. From germline, CDR1 is LGHNA and CDR2 YSLEER. The V and J ends lost 0 bases and 2 bases respectively, with 17 bases between them. CDR3 nucleotides: TGCGCCAGCAGCCAAGATATGGTGGCAGGGGACCCCTACGAGCAGTACTTC. The encoded protein is CASSQDMVAGDPYEQYF.

V usage is TRBV4-3 and J usage is TRBJ2-3; TRBD2 might be the D (5 bases). Trimming cost V 1 base and J 5 bases, with 19 bases left between them. CDR1 and CDR2 from the germline V gene are LGHNA and YSLEER. The CDR3 consists of 17 residues. In DNA, the CDR3 is TGCGCCAGCAGCCAAGTATCTCCACGGAGAGGGATAGATACGCAGTATTTT. Protein: CASSQVSPRRGIDTQYF.

V usage is TRBV13 and J usage is TRBJ2-1; TRBD2 aligns across 7 bases. From germline, CDR1 is PRHDT and CDR2 FYEKMQ (reference sequence). With 5 bases clipped from V and 2 bases from J, the junction kept 12 bases outside the gene matches. The CDR3 is made up of 17 amino acids. CDR3 nucleotides: TGTGCCAGCAGCCCAGACCCCCCTAGCGGTCCCTACAATGAGCAGTTCTTC. This encodes CASSPDPPSGPYNEQFF.

This clone was found a few times. The gene calls are TRBV4-1 and TRBJ2-7; weak D call: TRBD2 (5 bases). The length of the CDR3 is 16 residues. With 0 bases removed from V and 3 bases from J, the gap between germline ends came to 15 bases. CDR1 and CDR2 (germline): MGHRA, YSYEKL. The DNA for the CDR3 is TGCGCCAGCAGCCAAGATAAGGCTAGCAGCGACTACGAGCAGTACTTC. This codes for CASSQDKASSDYEQYF.

V usage is TRBV4-3 and J usage is TRBJ2-3, with 11 bases matching TRBD2. The J segment lost 4 bases and the V segment lost 3 bases, leaving 15 bases of the junction unmatched. Germline CDR1 LGHNA, CDR2 YSLEER. This CDR3 region has 19 residues. This CDR3 is CASSHPGIAGGSVADTQYF. The DNA for the CDR3 is TGCGCCAGCAGCCACCCGGGGATAGCGGGAGGGTCTGTCGCAGATACGCAGTATTTT.

This chain links TRBV4-3 with TRBJ2-5; D might be TRBD2 (5 bases). CDR3 length equals 13 residues. Germline values: CDR1 LGHNA, CDR2 YSLEER. V was pared by 3 bases and J by 5 bases, with 10 bases between. The CDR3 loop is CASSHRSGETQYF. For the CDR3, the DNA is TGCGCCAGCAGCCACAGGTCGGGGGAGACCCAGTACTTC.

The chain recombines TRBV15 with TRBJ2-7, with 15 bases identical to TRBD2. CDR3 length: 17 amino acids. The germline gives CDR1 LNHNV, CDR2 YYDKDF (reference sequence). Germline trimming cut 1 base from V and 7 bases from J; bases unmatched to any gene: 8. The CDR3 DNA reads as TGTGCCACCAGCAGAGTCGGGACTAGCGGGAGGTTCGAGGAGCAGTACTTC. It yields the protein CATSRVGTSGRFEEQYF.

For the CDR3, the DNA is TGTGCCAGCAGCTTAGGATGGGACATCCGGGACAGGGGCACTGAAGCTTTCTTT. It encodes CASSLGWDIRDRGTEAFF. The rearrangement links TRBV11-2 to TRBJ1-1; TRBD1 matches 10 bases. This CDR3 is built from 18 residues. Germline V CDR1 and CDR2: SGHAT, FQNNGV. The ends lost 1 base at V and 4 bases at J; junction bases unmatched: 12.

V and J are TRBV5-4 and TRBJ2-2, with TRBD1 matching over 9 bases. The V gene end was trimmed by 4 bases and the J gene end by 3 bases; junction bases not matched to a gene: 7. The CDR3 has 16 amino acids. CDR1 is SGHNT and CDR2 is YYREEE in the germline V gene (reference sequence). CDR3 sequence (DNA): TGTGCCAGCAGCACTACGGGACAGGGTTACACCGGGGAGCTGTTTTTT. Translation: CASSTTGQGYTGELFF.

The chain couples TRBV25-1 to TRBJ1-4, with 9 bases aligning to TRBD1. The CDR3 covers 13 residues. The trim removed 5 bases at V and 7 bases at J, leaving 2 bases unmatched. Germline loops: CDR1 MGHDK, CDR2 SYGVNS. The CDR3 loop reads CASSSTGGEKLFF. The CDR3 DNA follows: TGTGCCAGCAGTTCGACAGGGGGTGAAAAACTGTTTTTT.

V and J are TRBV21-1 and TRBJ2-5; no DNA check was done on the table's D call, TRBD2. TRBV21-1 is given as a pseudogene. The CDR3 extends over 15 amino acids. DNA for the CDR3: TGTGCCAGCAGCAAATACGCGGAGGGAAAAGAGACCCAGTACTTC. This codes for CASSKYAEGKETQYF.

The gene calls are TRBV5-1 and TRBJ1-2; weak D call: TRBD1 (6 bases). CDR1 is SGHRS, CDR2 YFSETQ, per germline. Trimming shortened V by 4 bases and J by 2 bases, and 24 bases separated the two germline ends. CDR3 length: 18 amino acids. DNA of the CDR3: TGCGCCAGCAGCCGGGGGGCCAGGGCAGGGCCGTTGAACTATGGCTACACCTTC. Protein sequence: CASSRGARAGPLNYGYTF.

The V and J genes are TRBV5-1 and TRBJ2-5; the D gene is possibly TRBD2 (6 bases). Germline V CDR1 and CDR2: SGHRS, YFSETQ. The length of the CDR3 is 18 residues. Trimming stripped 0 bases from V and 3 bases from J, with 21 bases between. CDR3 region: CASSLGAGRLPAEETQYF. The CDR3 region has the DNA TGCGCCAGCAGCTTGGGGGCAGGGAGGTTACCGGCGGAAGAGACCCAGTACTTC. Combining the CDR3 with reference TRBV5-1 and TRBJ2-5 gives the whole variable domain KAGVTQTPRYLIKTRGQQVTLSCSPISGHRSVSWYQQTPGQGLQFLFEYFSETQRNKGNFPGRFSGRQFSNSRSEMNVSTLELGDSALYLCASSLGAGRLPAEETQYFGPGTRLLVL.

The chain uses TRBV6-1 and TRBJ1-4; TRBD1 might be the D (5 bases). Trimming pared 7 bases from V and 5 bases from J, leaving 14 bases between. Germline values: CDR1 MNHNS, CDR2 SASEGT. The CDR3 has 14 amino acids. This CDR3 is CASTPDSENEKLFF. CDR3 DNA sequence: TGTGCCAGCACCCCCGACAGTGAGAATGAAAAACTGTTTTTT.

The chain employs TRBV4-2 and TRBJ2-1; 12 bases line up with TRBD2. Germline V gene lookup returns CDR1 LGHNA and CDR2 YNFKEQ. This CDR3 has 18 residues. V was pared by 3 bases and J by 7 bases, with 13 bases of the junction left unmatched. The CDR3 DNA follows: TGTGCCAGCAGCCATGCTTCGACTAGCGGGAGAACTCGGAATGAGCAGTTCTTC. Its protein is CASSHASTSGRTRNEQFF.

V and J are TRBV27 and TRBJ2-5; no clear D gene. CDR3 length: 15 residues. The V gene's germline CDR1 is MNHEY and CDR2 SMNVEV (reference sequence). Trimming removed 5 bases at V and 1 base at J, with 14 bases between. CDR3 protein: CASSPTPASQETQYF. CDR3 DNA sequence: TGTGCCAGCAGTCCCACCCCGGCTAGCCAAGAGACCCAGTACTTC.

V usage is TRBV13 and J usage is TRBJ2-5; 7 nucleotides match TRBD2. CDR3 length equals 15 residues. Trimming at V came to 5 bases and at J to 2 bases, leaving 8 bases not matched to a gene. Germline-derived CDR1 and CDR2 are PRHDT and FYEKMQ (reference sequence). CDR3 residues: CASSRRLAGQETQYF. The CDR3, as DNA: TGTGCCAGCAGCCGACGACTAGCAGGGCAAGAGACCCAGTACTTC.

The chain joins TRBV7-2 to TRBJ2-4, with a tentative D call TRBD2 (5 bases). CDR1 and CDR2 (germline): SGHTA, FQGNSA. The length of the CDR3 is 18 residues. V was shortened by 0 bases and J by 2 bases, with 17 bases between the two germline ends. CDR3 protein: CASSLAPRTLGTKNIQYF. DNA of the CDR3: TGTGCCAGCAGCTTAGCCCCCCGGACTCTAGGAACCAAAAACATTCAGTACTTC.

In this sample, this clone turned up a few times. The V gene is TRBV6-5, the J gene TRBJ2-2, with 8 positions matching TRBD1. CDR3 size: 16 residues. Germline lookup yields CDR1 MNHEY and CDR2 SVGAGI. J gave up 4 bases and V 2 bases, and 6 bases lay outside the gene matches. The CDR3 DNA reads as TGTGCCAGCAGTTACCTTCAGGGGGCGAGCACCGGGGAGCTGTTTTTT. This gives the protein CASSYLQGASTGELFF.

Note on this clone: Other DNA sequences from this sample encode an identical CDR3 as well. The chain uses TRBV29-1 and TRBJ2-5, with 9 bases fitting TRBD2. The germline V gene encodes CDR1 SQVTM and CDR2 ANQGSEA. This CDR3 is built from 13 residues. Unmatched junction bases numbered 1, after V lost 1 base and J lost 4 bases. CDR3 sequence reads: CSVEGLAVETQYF. The CDR3 nucleotides read TGCAGCGTTGAAGGACTAGCGGTAGAGACCCAGTACTTC.

CDR3 nucleotides: TGCGCCAGCAGCCTACTACAGGGGAACGAGCAGTACTTC. Amino acid sequence: CASSLLQGNEQYF. This chain uses TRBV5-1 with TRBJ2-7, with 7 bases aligning to TRBD1. This CDR3 contains 13 residues. The V gene's germline CDR1 is SGHRS and CDR2 YFSETQ. The J segment lost 5 bases and the V segment lost 4 bases, leaving 6 bases of the junction unmatched.